These 20 T cell receptor beta chains were sequenced from one sample in a study of T cell responses to AZD1222 COVID-19 vaccine. The data were produced by immunoSEQ multiplex PCR, yet TCRdb's version contains in-frame clones alone and is incomplete. The data contain about 130,000 clones, 90% of them singletons. This material consisted of peripheral blood, taken on day 0 of MenACWY control vaccination. These receptors were obtained from an adult in good health.

J is TRBJ2-3 and V is TRBV10-3; TRBD1 is a possible D gene (5 bases). Per the germline V gene, CDR1 is ENHRY and CDR2 is SYGVKD. Trimming pared 6 bases from V and 0 bases from J, leaving 13 bases between. The length of the CDR3 is 15 residues. The DNA for the CDR3 is TGTGCCATCAGGGCGGACACTTCTAGCACAGATACGCAGTATTTT. Translated, it gives CAIRADTSSTDTQYF.

The rearrangement links TRBV28 to TRBJ1-1; D possibly corresponds to TRBD1 (5 bases). Germline-derived CDR1 and CDR2 are MDHEN and SYDVKM. CDR3 size: 15 residues. The V gene lost 5 bases and the J gene lost 4 bases, with 17 bases spanning the gap. This CDR3 reads CASSPWGGGSTEAFF. DNA for the CDR3: TGTGCCAGCAGTCCCTGGGGGGGAGGGAGCACTGAAGCTTTCTTT.

This chain joins TRBV24-1 and TRBJ2-5; TRBD1 matches 8 bases. V dropped 5 bases and J dropped 1; count of bases not matched to a gene: 17. CDR1 is KGHDR, CDR2 SFDVKD, per germline. This CDR3 region has 19 residues. CDR3 amino acids: CATSALPWPGTGSQETQYF. CDR3 nucleotides: TGTGCCACCAGTGCGTTACCCTGGCCGGGGACAGGCTCCCAAGAGACCCAGTACTTC.

The genes are TRBV2 and TRBJ2-1, with TRBD2 identical over 13 bases. V lost 5 bases, J lost 4 bases, and 17 bases stayed unmatched. Germline CDR1 reads SNHLY; CDR2 reads FYNNEI. This CDR3 has 20 residues. The CDR3 DNA sequence: TGTGCCAGCAGTCAAAGTTTTTACGCGGGACTAGCGGGATCTTACAATGAGCAGTTCTTC. Translating gives CASSQSFYAGLAGSYNEQFF.

This sequence joins TRBV28 and TRBJ2-1; 9 bases are shared with TRBD2. CDR3 length equals 15 residues. Germline V gene sequence: CDR1 MDHEN, CDR2 SYDVKM. V shed 5 bases, J shed 7 bases, and the junction held 9 bases outside the gene matches. The CDR3 DNA sequence: TGTGCCAGCAGTCAGTGGCTAGCGGGAATAAATGAGCAGTTCTTC. Its protein product is CASSQWLAGINEQFF. Combining the CDR3 with reference TRBV28 and TRBJ2-1 gives the whole variable domain DVKVTQSSRYLVKRTGEKVFLECVQDMDHENMFWYRQDPGLGLRLIYFSYDVKMKEKGDIPEGYSVSREKKERFSLILESASTNQTSMYLCASSQWLAGINEQFFGPGTRLTVL.

Worth noting for this clone: Mismatch with germline at one junction end may stem from a read error. Here the CDR3 reads CVSSLKWFSNYGYTF. Written as DNA, the CDR3 is TGTGTCAGCAGTTTAAAGTGGTTTTCTAACTATGGCTACACCTTC. The V call is TRBV28, the J call TRBJ1-2; D is undetermined. Germline V gives CDR1 MDHEN, CDR2 SYDVKM. The CDR3 is 15 residues long.

This sequence joins TRBV28 and TRBJ1-1; D is perhaps TRBD1 (5 bases). CDR3 length: 15 amino acids. V was cut by 3 bases and J by 3 bases, with 14 bases left in between. Per germline, CDR1 MDHEN and CDR2 SYDVKM. This CDR3 reads CASSFRQRGDTEAFF. For the CDR3, the DNA is TGTGCCAGCAGTTTCAGGCAACGGGGGGACACTGAAGCTTTCTTT.

This chain links TRBV5-1 with TRBJ1-4, with a weak D call TRBD1 (5 bases). Trimming removed 0 bases at V and 1 base at J, with 10 bases between. Germline CDR1 SGHRS, CDR2 YFSETQ. The CDR3 runs 16 residues. The CDR3 region is CASSLGGDRTNEKLFF. Here the CDR3 DNA reads TGCGCCAGCAGCTTGGGTGGCGACAGAACTAATGAAAAACTGTTTTTT.

This clone was seen once. The rearrangement links TRBV27 to TRBJ2-2; 8 positions match TRBD2. The CDR3 covers 19 residues. Germline V gives CDR1 MNHEY, CDR2 SMNVEV (reference sequence). Losses at the gene ends were 9 bases for V and 4 bases for J; bases not matched to a gene: 22. The CDR3: CASTRDGRVVKVGTGELFF. In nucleotides, the CDR3 is TGTGCCAGTACGCGGGACGGGAGGGTCGTAAAGGTTGGCACCGGGGAGCTGTTTTTT.

The rearrangement uses TRBV4-3 and TRBJ2-5, with 7 bases identical to TRBD2. This CDR3 has 16 amino acids. CDR1 LGHNA and CDR2 YSLEER come from the germline V gene. The junction had 12 bases not matched to a gene; V was cut back by 1 base and J by 7 bases. The CDR3 loop reads CASSQGSGLPFGTQYF. The DNA of the CDR3 is TGCGCCAGCAGCCAAGGTTCGGGACTACCATTTGGGACCCAGTACTTC.

The chain is built from TRBV24-1 and TRBJ2-1; TRBD2 agrees at 10 bases. The J segment lost 5 bases and the V segment lost 0 bases, leaving 3 bases of the junction unmatched. There are 16 residues in the CDR3. CDR1 and CDR2 from the germline V gene are KGHDR and SFDVKD. CDR3 coding DNA: TGTGCCACCAGTGATTTGACTAGCGGGACCCACAATGAGCAGTTCTTC. Protein product: CATSDLTSGTHNEQFF.

The rearrangement joins TRBV19 to TRBJ1-2, with D possibly TRBD1 on 5 matching bases. Germline-derived CDR1 and CDR2 are LNHDA and SQIVND (reference sequence). The CDR3 consists of 11 residues. Trimming took 7 bases from V and 8 from J, leaving 11 bases between them. The CDR3 spells CASTGLRGYTF. The CDR3 bases are TGTGCCAGTACAGGGCTCAGAGGCTACACCTTC.

This chain joins TRBV24-1 and TRBJ1-1; possibly TRBD1 for D (6 bases). The V gene's germline CDR1 is KGHDR and CDR2 SFDVKD. The V and J ends lost 7 bases and 3 bases respectively, with 11 bases between them. The CDR3 loop spans 13 amino acids. In DNA form, the CDR3 reads TGTGCCACCAGACAACAGGGCCACACTGAAGCTTTCTTT. It is translated as CATRQQGHTEAFF.

This CDR3 is CATSFGSGSHTQYF. The CDR3 coding sequence is TGTGCCACCAGCTTTGGTAGCGGGAGCCATACGCAGTATTTT. The chain uses TRBV15 and TRBJ2-3; TRBD2 matches 9 bases. V lost 5 bases and J lost 7; bases outside the gene matches: 7. CDR3 length equals 14 residues. Germline-derived CDR1 and CDR2 are LNHNV and YYDKDF (reference sequence).

The rearrangement links TRBV12-3 or TRBV12-4 to TRBJ2-7; TRBD1 might be the D (5 bases). The CDR3 is 13 amino acids. V lost 7 bases, J lost 5 bases, and 15 bases lay in between. CDR3 in DNA: TGTGCCAGCATACAACAGGTGGCCCACGAGCAGTACTTC. It specifies CASIQQVAHEQYF.

The chain links TRBV13 to TRBJ1-3; TRBD1 matches at 12 bases. The CDR3 covers 17 residues. Trimming cost V 6 bases and J 1 base; bases outside gene matches: 7. In germline, CDR1 is PRHDT, CDR2 FYEKMQ (reference sequence). For the CDR3, the DNA is TGTGCCAGCAGGGGGACGGGACAGGGGGCGTCTGGAAACACCATATATTTT. It codes for CASRGTGQGASGNTIYF.

The chain recombines TRBV18 with TRBJ2-1; 13 nucleotides match TRBD2. Germline trimming cut 3 bases from V and 7 bases from J; bases unmatched to any gene: 3. The CDR3 contains 15 residues. Germline loops: CDR1 KGHSH, CDR2 LQKENI. The CDR3 DNA sequence: TGTGCCAGCTCACCCACTAGCGGGAGGGCTAATGAGCAGTTCTTC. Protein product: CASSPTSGRANEQFF.

The V call is TRBV10-3, the J call TRBJ2-1; TRBD2 aligns across 10 bases. Germline CDR1 ENHRY, CDR2 SYGVKD. The CDR3 has 15 residues. The trim removed 4 bases at V and 5 bases at J, leaving 5 bases unmatched. The CDR3 bases are TGTGCCATCAGTGTCGGGAGCGGGGGGGACAATGAGCAGTTCTTC. Its translation: CAISVGSGGDNEQFF.

V and J are TRBV4-1 and TRBJ1-1; D gene ambiguous. The CDR3 is 17 amino acids. The germline V gene has CDR1 MGHRA and CDR2 YSYEKL. The V gene lost 0 bases and the J gene lost 4 bases, with 18 bases spanning the gap. The CDR3 DNA reads as TGCGCCAGCAGCCAAGATTTGACACGCACCTCCTCCACTGAAGCTTTCTTT. Translation gives CASSQDLTRTSSTEAFF.

This clone has only one observation. V usage is TRBV7-2 and J usage is TRBJ2-7, with unresolved D. The CDR3 sequence is 13 residues long. The V end lost 4 bases, the J end lost 6 bases, and 13 bases lay between the germline ends. Germline V gene data show CDR1 as SGHTA and CDR2 as FQGNSA. CDR3 sequence: CASSSLPSGEQYF. The CDR3, as DNA: TGTGCCAGCAGCTCGCTCCCCTCGGGCGAGCAGTACTTC. Complete variable domain (other parts from reference TRBV7-2 and TRBJ2-7): GAGVSQSPSNKVTEKGKDVELRCDPISGHTALYWYRQSLGQGLEFLIYFQGNSAPDKSGLPSDRFSAERTGGSVSTLTIQRTQQEDSAVYLCASSSLPSGEQYFGPGTRLTVT.